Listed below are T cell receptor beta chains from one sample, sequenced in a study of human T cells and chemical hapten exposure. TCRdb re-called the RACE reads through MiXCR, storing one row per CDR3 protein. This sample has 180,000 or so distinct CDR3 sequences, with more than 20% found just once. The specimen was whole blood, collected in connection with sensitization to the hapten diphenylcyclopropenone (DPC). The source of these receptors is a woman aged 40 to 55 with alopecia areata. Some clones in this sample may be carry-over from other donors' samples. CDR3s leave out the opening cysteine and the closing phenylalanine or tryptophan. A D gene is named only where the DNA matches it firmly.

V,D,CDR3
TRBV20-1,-,SACRQPQH
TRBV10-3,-,AISDRRRSSYNEQF
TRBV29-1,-,SVRRDAGANVLT
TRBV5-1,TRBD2,ASSPGTLAGGTDTQY
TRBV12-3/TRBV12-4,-,ASSWTVQETQY
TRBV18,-,ASLRGAANDEQF
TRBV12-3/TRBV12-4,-,ASSGARGNQPQH
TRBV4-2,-,ASSPGQVNTEAF
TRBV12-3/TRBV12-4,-,ASSPLGGETQY
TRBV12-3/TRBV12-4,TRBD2,ASSKRRWLAGPVQY
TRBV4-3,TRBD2,ASSQDPALAGMGYEQY
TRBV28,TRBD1,ASVKDRGEAF
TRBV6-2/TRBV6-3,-,ASSYPDLSQH
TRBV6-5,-,ASRPTDNSGNTIY
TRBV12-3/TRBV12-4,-,ASSFLGAPNEKLF
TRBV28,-,ASSSPSGLLYGYT
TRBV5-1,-,ASSPLLGGKSTDTQY
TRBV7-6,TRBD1,ASSLGQDNYGYT
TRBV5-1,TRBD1,ASSLARTGLPVTDTQY
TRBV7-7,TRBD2,ASGLAGGNEQF
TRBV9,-,ASSVVPANTGELF
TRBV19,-,ASGSYYSNQPQH
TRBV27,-,ASSSKLAYEQY
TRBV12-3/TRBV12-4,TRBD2,ASRGPLGAGVNNEQF
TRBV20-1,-,SALPGVSHEKLF
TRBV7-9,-,ASSPSGGLGF
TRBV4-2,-,ASSPGTYSTDTQY
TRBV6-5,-,ASSRGTGESAF
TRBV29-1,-,SVLSKSYNEQF
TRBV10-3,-,AISDKGGTNEKLF
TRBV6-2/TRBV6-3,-,ASNVRAPGRNEQF
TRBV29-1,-,SVVANSGNTIY
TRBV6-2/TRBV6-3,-,ASMYAGIATNEQF
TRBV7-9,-,ASSVDTTNEKLF
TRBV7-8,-,ASSLAPESYGYT
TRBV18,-,ASSPRARGATYLSNQPQH
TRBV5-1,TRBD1,ASSLTGQAYNSPLH
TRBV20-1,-,SARVVVGREQF
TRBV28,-,ASSLVVAEQY
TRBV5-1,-,ASSPEGGILREQY
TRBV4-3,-,ASSQDGSRGKAF
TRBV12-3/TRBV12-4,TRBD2,ASCRGDEQY
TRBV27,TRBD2,ASTPLSGRVTDTQY
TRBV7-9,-,ASNGALMNTGELF
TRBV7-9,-,ASSLGVSPLH
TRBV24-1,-,ATSDPSSAQH
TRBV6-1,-,ASMAWEKYQETQY
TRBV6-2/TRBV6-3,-,ASSPNRDRAQH
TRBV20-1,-,SVSPLYEQY